These 3 T cell receptor beta chains were all obtained from the same sample, sequenced in a study of blood T cell repertoires in COVID-19. TCRdb's table, derived via immunoSEQ multiplex PCR, lists solely in-frame clones and lacks some. The sample records around 200,000 clones, about 88% being singletons. Sequencing was done on a sample of peripheral blood. The receptors derive from a man aged 40-50 years with active or convalescent COVID-19.

The J gene is TRBJ1-5, the V gene TRBV12-5, with TRBD1 matching over 7 bases. V dropped 1 base and J dropped 2; count of bases not matched to a gene: 5. This CDR3 has 16 amino acids. Germline V CDR1 and CDR2: LGHNT, FRNRAP. The CDR3 spells CASGLGTGDRNQPQHF. The CDR3 DNA reads TGTGCTAGTGGTTTGGGAACAGGGGATCGCAATCAGCCCCAGCATTTT.

The rearrangement uses TRBV2 and TRBJ2-1; TRBD1 might be the D (6 bases). The germline V gene encodes CDR1 SNHLY and CDR2 FYNNEI. The CDR3 length is 16 residues. The V end was cut by 7 bases, the J end by 6 bases, with 22 bases between. The CDR3 DNA follows: TGTGCCAGCAAGCCGGGACACACTCTCCTGGGCAATGAGCAGTTCTTC. Translation: CASKPGHTLLGNEQFF. The full variable domain, its missing parts supplied by reference TRBV2 and TRBJ2-1, is EPEVTQTPSHQVTQMGQEVILRCVPISNHLYFYWYRQILGQKVEFLVSFYNNEISEKSEIFDDQFSVERPDGSNFTLKIRSTKLEDSAMYFCASKPGHTLLGNEQFFGPGTRLTVL.

The chain combines TRBV28 with TRBJ1-5; D perhaps matches TRBD1 (6 bases). The CDR3 totals 15 residues. The germline V gene encodes CDR1 MDHEN and CDR2 SYDVKM. Trimming cost V 4 bases and J 7 bases, with 17 bases left between them. The CDR3 here is CASSSSRGTAQPQHF. CDR3 nucleotide sequence: TGTGCCAGCAGTTCTTCCAGGGGCACGGCGCAGCCCCAGCATTTT.